A single sample gave rise to the 17 T cell receptor beta chains below, sequenced in a study of OX40 agonist ivuxolimab in advanced cancers. Sequenced by immunoSEQ multiplex PCR; TCRdb stores in-frame clones only, minus some. The sample has 90,000 to 100,000 clones; around 85% are singletons. The source material was CD4+ or CD8+ T cells sorted from blood, sampled in a trial of the OX40 agonist ivuxolimab. Receptor source: an adult with an advanced solid tumor such as melanoma, head and neck, liver or kidney cancer.

The chain combines TRBV7-3 with TRBJ2-1; no clear D. The germline gives CDR1 SGHTA, CDR2 FQGTGA. The V end lost 5 bases, the J end lost 0 bases, and 14 bases lay between the germline ends. This CDR3 contains 16 residues. In nucleotides, the CDR3 is TGTGCCAGCAGCCCGATTCGACACAGCTCCTACAATGAGCAGTTCTTC. Translating it yields CASSPIRHSSYNEQFF.

The rearrangement joins TRBV29-1 to TRBJ1-2, with D possibly matching TRBD1 (6 bases). The V and J ends lost 0 bases and 6 bases respectively, with 8 bases between them. The CDR3 consists of 12 residues. Germline lookup yields CDR1 SQVTM and CDR2 ANQGSEA. CDR3 nucleotides: TGCAGCGTTGAAGACAGGGGAGATGGCTACACCTTC. Amino acid sequence: CSVEDRGDGYTF.

The chain recombines TRBV29-1 with TRBJ2-1; no reliable D call. Between the trimmed V and J ends, which lost 3 bases and 7 bases, there was a span of 10 bases. The CDR3 has 12 residues. Germline V gives CDR1 SQVTM, CDR2 ANQGSEA. The CDR3 DNA reads as TGCAGCGTTGACGACACGCTGAATGAGCAGTTCTTC. Protein sequence: CSVDDTLNEQFF.

The chain is built from TRBV28 and TRBJ1-4, with a tentative D call TRBD1 (5 bases). Trimming pared 5 bases from V and 6 bases from J, leaving 13 bases between. Germline V gene data show CDR1 as MDHEN and CDR2 as SYDVKM. The CDR3 runs 14 residues. The CDR3 protein is CASSRGGRDEKLFF. The CDR3 bases are TGTGCCAGCAGTCGGGGGGGGAGGGATGAAAAACTGTTTTTT.

This clone was seen only a few times. V usage is TRBV5-6 and J usage is TRBJ1-2, with TRBD1 as a possible D gene (5 bases). Germline-derived CDR1 and CDR2 are SGHDT and YYEEEE. Deletions cut 4 bases from V and 1 base from J, with 14 bases between. CDR3 length equals 15 residues. CDR3 sequence reads: CASSPYDRDNYGYTF. The CDR3 coding sequence is TGTGCCAGCAGCCCGTATGACAGAGATAACTATGGCTACACCTTC.

As concerns this clone: The same CDR3 also results from other DNA sequences found in this sample. The chain is built from TRBV28 and TRBJ1-2, with D uncertain. Germline CDR1 is MDHEN and CDR2 is SYDVKM. The CDR3 sequence is 11 residues long. V lost 4 bases to trimming and J lost 2 bases, with 2 bases between them. The CDR3 loop reads CASSSNYGYTF. The CDR3 DNA sequence: TGTGCCAGCAGTTCCAACTATGGCTACACCTTC.

This clone has more than one count but fewer than ten. The rearrangement uses TRBV5-1 and TRBJ2-3; 7 positions agree with TRBD1. There are 15 residues in the CDR3. Germline CDR1 reads SGHRS; CDR2 reads YFSETQ. With V trimmed by 3 bases and J by 2 bases, 6 bases remained unmatched. CDR3 amino acids: CASSYRQGPTDTQYF. In DNA, the CDR3 is TGCGCCAGCAGCTACCGACAGGGACCCACAGATACGCAGTATTTT.

V usage is TRBV6-5 and J usage is TRBJ1-1; D not resolved. Trimming left V 6 bases short and J 1 base short, with 9 bases between. Germline lookup yields CDR1 MNHEY and CDR2 SVGAGI. The CDR3 sequence is 13 residues long. CDR3: CASSRPQNTEAFF. CDR3 in DNA: TGTGCCAGCAGCCGCCCACAGAACACTGAAGCTTTCTTT.

This chain joins TRBV28 and TRBJ1-2, with D possibly TRBD1 on 5 matching bases. CDR3 length equals 17 residues. Between the trimmed V and J ends, which lost 6 bases and 6 bases, there was a span of 26 bases. The V gene's germline CDR1 is MDHEN and CDR2 SYDVKM. The CDR3 reads CASSALGSRATEDGYTF. The CDR3 nucleotides read TGTGCCAGCAGCGCTCTAGGGAGCAGGGCAACTGAGGATGGCTACACCTTC.

The V and J genes are TRBV29-1 and TRBJ2-5; possibly TRBD2 for D (6 bases). Trimming pared 4 bases from V and 5 bases from J, leaving 14 bases between. The CDR3 is 13 residues long. Germline-derived CDR1 and CDR2 are SQVTM and ANQGSEA. The CDR3 region has the DNA TGCAGCGTTGCCGGGACTCCTGAGGAGACCCAGTACTTC. This encodes CSVAGTPEETQYF.

This chain uses TRBV19 with TRBJ2-1; D is perhaps TRBD1 (5 bases). V was pared by 1 base and J by 9 bases, with 10 bases between. The CDR3 consists of 13 residues. Germline CDR1 LNHDA, CDR2 SQIVND (reference sequence). This CDR3 is CASSIGERGEQFF. The CDR3 DNA reads TGTGCCAGTAGTATAGGGGAAAGGGGTGAGCAGTTCTTC. Full variable domain (outside the CDR3, taken from reference TRBV19 and TRBJ2-1): DGGITQSPKYLFRKEGQNVTLSCEQNLNHDAMYWYRQDPGQGLRLIYYSQIVNDFQKGDIAEGYSVSREKKESFPLTVTSAQKNPTAFYLCASSIGERGEQFFGPGTRLTVL.

The chain links TRBV19 to TRBJ1-1; possible D gene TRBD1, 6 bases. Trimming took 7 bases from V and 4 from J, leaving 13 bases between them. This CDR3 comprises 13 residues. Germline CDR1 reads LNHDA; CDR2 reads SQIVND (reference sequence). As DNA, the CDR3 is TGTGCCAGTACCACGACAGGTGGCACTGAAGCTTTCTTT. Translated, it gives CASTTTGGTEAFF.

The V and J genes are TRBV5-6 and TRBJ2-7, with D possibly TRBD1 on 6 matching bases. V lost 6 bases and J 3 bases, leaving 16 bases between the germline ends. The germline V gene encodes CDR1 SGHDT and CDR2 YYEEEE. This CDR3 region has 14 residues. DNA for the CDR3: TGTGCCAGCACCCGTCGGCAGGGGTTCTACGAGCAGTACGTC. Translating it yields CASTRRQGFYEQYV.

The chain links TRBV7-2 to TRBJ1-1; 9 nucleotides line up with TRBD1. The CDR3 is 17 residues long. The germline V gene has CDR1 SGHTA and CDR2 FQGNSA. With 5 bases clipped from V and 1 base from J, the junction kept 11 bases outside the gene matches. Here the CDR3 reads CASSRIQGARRNTEAFF. CDR3 DNA sequence: TGTGCCAGCAGCCGTATACAGGGGGCTCGTCGGAACACTGAAGCTTTCTTT.

V is TRBV6-6 and J is TRBJ2-2; D perhaps matches TRBD2 (5 bases). The CDR3 consists of 14 residues. Germline values: CDR1 MNHNY, CDR2 SVGAGI (reference sequence). V dropped 5 bases and J dropped 7 bases, with 14 bases sitting between them. CDR3 in amino acids: CASSAGGSDGELFF. The CDR3 bases are TGTGCCAGCAGTGCCGGTGGTAGCGACGGGGAGCTGTTTTTT.

The chain couples TRBV7-3 to TRBJ2-2; D call uncertain. This CDR3 is 12 amino acids long. V gave up 4 bases and J gave up 6 bases, with 6 bases separating them. Germline-derived CDR1 and CDR2 are SGHTA and FQGTGA. The CDR3 reads CASSYEAGELFF. CDR3 sequence (DNA): TGTGCCAGCAGCTATGAGGCCGGGGAGCTGTTTTTT.

The V and J genes are TRBV2 and TRBJ2-5; no reliable D call. Judging by the DNA end, TRBJ2-7 fits better; the J call may be wrong. The length of the CDR3 is 13 residues. The germline gives CDR1 SNHLY, CDR2 FYNNEI. The CDR3 nucleotides read TGTGCCAGCAGTGAAGAGCCCACCTACGAGCAGTACTTC. This codes for CASSEEPTYEQYF.